This T cell receptor (beta chain) was sequenced during a study of blood T cell repertoires in COVID-19. This clone has just one count. V shed 4 bases and J shed 9 bases, with 19 bases lying between them. The CDR3 contains 15 residues. CDR1 and CDR2 (germline): SGHAT, FQNNGV. The data were produced by immunoSEQ multiplex PCR, yet TCRdb's version contains in-frame clones alone and is incomplete. The sample includes roughly 410,000 clones, about 87% of them seen just once. This receptor was obtained from a woman aged 60-70 years with COVID-19, enrolled during active disease. Sequencing input: peripheral blood. The chain joins TRBV11-2 to TRBJ2-1, with D perhaps matching TRBD2 (6 bases). The CDR3 spells CASSSGAGSVGEQFF. The CDR3 DNA is TGTGCCAGCAGCTCCGGAGCGGGTTCCGTGGGTGAGCAGTTCTTC.